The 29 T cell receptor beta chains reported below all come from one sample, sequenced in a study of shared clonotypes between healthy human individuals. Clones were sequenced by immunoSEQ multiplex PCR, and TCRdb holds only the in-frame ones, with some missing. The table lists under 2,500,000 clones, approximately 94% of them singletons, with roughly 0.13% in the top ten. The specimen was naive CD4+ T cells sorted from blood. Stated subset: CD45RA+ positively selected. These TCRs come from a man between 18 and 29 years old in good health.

The CDR3 protein is CASGGAESQKLFF. The CDR3 region has the DNA TGTGCCAGCGGGGGGGCAGAATCACAAAAACTGTTTTTT. The chain couples TRBV6-5 to TRBJ1-4, with TRBD1 as a possible D gene (6 bases). In germline, CDR1 is MNHEY, CDR2 SVGAGI. V shed 8 bases and J shed 9 bases, with 16 bases lying between them. This CDR3 comprises 13 residues.

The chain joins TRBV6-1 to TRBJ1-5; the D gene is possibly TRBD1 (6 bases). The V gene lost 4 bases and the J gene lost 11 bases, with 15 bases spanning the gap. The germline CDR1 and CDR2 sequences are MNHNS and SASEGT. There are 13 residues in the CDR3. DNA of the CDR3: TGTGCCAGCAGTGTTACTACAGGGTTTTCCCAGCATTTT. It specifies CASSVTTGFSQHF.

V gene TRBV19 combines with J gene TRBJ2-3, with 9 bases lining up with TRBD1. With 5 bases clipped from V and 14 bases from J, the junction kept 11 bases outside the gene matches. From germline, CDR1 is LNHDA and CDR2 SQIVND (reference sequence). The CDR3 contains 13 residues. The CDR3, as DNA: TGTGCCAGTAGTGCGACCTACAGGGGGCGCCCGTATTTT. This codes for CASSATYRGRPYF.

CDR3 protein: CASTVPGAGGYTF. In nucleotides, the CDR3 is TGTGCCAGCACCGTTCCGGGGGCAGGTGGCTACACCTTC. This chain links TRBV28 with TRBJ1-2; a weak D match, TRBD1 (6 bases). V lost 7 bases to trimming and J lost 7 bases, with 16 bases between them. The CDR3 runs 13 residues. Germline loops: CDR1 MDHEN, CDR2 SYDVKM.

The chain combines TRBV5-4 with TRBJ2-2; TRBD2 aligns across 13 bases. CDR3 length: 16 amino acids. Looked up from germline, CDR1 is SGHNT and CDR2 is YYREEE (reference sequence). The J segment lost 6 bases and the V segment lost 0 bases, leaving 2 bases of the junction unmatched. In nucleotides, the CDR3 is TGTGCCAGCAGCTTGGCCGGGACTAGCGGGGCCGGGGAGCTGTTTTTT. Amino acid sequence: CASSLAGTSGAGELFF.

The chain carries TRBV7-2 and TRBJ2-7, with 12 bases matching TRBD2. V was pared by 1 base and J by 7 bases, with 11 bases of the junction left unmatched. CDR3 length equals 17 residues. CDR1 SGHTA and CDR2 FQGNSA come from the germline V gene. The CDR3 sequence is CASSLGSSGRAIGEQYF. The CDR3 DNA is TGTGCCAGCAGCTTAGGTTCTAGCGGGAGGGCCATCGGGGAGCAGTACTTC.

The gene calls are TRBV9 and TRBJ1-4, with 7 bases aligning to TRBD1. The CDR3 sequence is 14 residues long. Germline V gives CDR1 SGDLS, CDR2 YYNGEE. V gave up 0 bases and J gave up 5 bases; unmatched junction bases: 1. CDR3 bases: TGTGCCAGCAGCGTAGCGGGACAGAATGAAAAACTGTTTTTT. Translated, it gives CASSVAGQNEKLFF.

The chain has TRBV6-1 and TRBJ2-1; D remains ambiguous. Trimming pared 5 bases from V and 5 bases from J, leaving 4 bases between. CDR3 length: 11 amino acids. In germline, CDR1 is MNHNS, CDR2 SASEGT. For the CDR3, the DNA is TGTGCCAGCAGTACGAACAATGAGCAGTTCTTC. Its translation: CASSTNNEQFF.

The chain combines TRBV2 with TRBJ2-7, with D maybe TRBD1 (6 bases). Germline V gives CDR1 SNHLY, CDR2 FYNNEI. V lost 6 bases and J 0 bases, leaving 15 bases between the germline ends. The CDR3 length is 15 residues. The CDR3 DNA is TGTGCCAGCAGCCAATCTTGGACAGTCTCCTACGAGCAGTACTTC. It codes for CASSQSWTVSYEQYF.

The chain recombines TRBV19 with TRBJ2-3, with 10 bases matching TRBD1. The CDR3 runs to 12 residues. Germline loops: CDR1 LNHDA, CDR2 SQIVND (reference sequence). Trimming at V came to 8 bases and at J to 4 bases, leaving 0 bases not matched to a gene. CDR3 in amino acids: CASGQGADTQYF. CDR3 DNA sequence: TGTGCCAGTGGACAGGGGGCAGATACGCAGTATTTT.

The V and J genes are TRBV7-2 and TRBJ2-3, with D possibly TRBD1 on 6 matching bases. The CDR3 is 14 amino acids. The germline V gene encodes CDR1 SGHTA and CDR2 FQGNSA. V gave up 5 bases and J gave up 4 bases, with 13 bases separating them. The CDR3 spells CASSRAGAPDTQYF. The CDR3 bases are TGTGCCAGCAGCCGGGCAGGGGCCCCAGATACGCAGTATTTT. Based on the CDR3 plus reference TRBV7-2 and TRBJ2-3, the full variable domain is GAGVSQSPSNKVTEKGKDVELRCDPISGHTALYWYRQSLGQGLEFLIYFQGNSAPDKSGLPSDRFSAERTGGSVSTLTIQRTQQEDSAVYLCASSRAGAPDTQYFGPGTRLTVL.

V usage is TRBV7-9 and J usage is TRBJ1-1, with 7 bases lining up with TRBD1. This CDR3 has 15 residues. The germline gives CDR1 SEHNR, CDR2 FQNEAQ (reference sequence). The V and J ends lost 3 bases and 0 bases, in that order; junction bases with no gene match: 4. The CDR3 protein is CASSFRQGLNTEAFF. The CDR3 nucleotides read TGTGCCAGCAGCTTCCGACAGGGCTTGAACACTGAAGCTTTCTTT.

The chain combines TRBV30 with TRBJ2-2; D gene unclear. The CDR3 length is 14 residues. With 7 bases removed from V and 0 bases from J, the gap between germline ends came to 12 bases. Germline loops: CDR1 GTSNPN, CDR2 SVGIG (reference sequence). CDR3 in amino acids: CAYDPIPNTGELFF. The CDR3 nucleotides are TGTGCCTACGACCCAATCCCGAACACCGGGGAGCTGTTTTTT. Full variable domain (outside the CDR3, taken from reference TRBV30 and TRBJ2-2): SQTIHQWPATLVQPVGSPLSLECTVEGTSNPNLYWYRQAAGRGLQLLFYSVGIGQISSEVPQNLSASRPQDRQFILSSKKLLLSDSGFYLCAYDPIPNTGELFFGEGSRLTVL.

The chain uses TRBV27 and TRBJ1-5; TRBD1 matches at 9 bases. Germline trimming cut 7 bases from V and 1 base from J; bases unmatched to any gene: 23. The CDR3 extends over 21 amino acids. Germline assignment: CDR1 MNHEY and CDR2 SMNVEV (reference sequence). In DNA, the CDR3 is TGTGCCAGCAAGCATACGATGACCGGGACAGGGAGGGGGGCGAGCAATCAGCCCCAGCATTTT. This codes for CASKHTMTGTGRGASNQPQHF.

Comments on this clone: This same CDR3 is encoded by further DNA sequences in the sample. The CDR3 spells CASSVTSGNSYEQYF. As DNA, the CDR3 is TGTGCCAGCAGTGTGACTAGCGGGAACTCCTACGAGCAGTACTTC. The chain employs TRBV6-1 and TRBJ2-7; 11 bases align to TRBD2. This CDR3 region has 15 residues. The J segment lost 0 bases and the V segment lost 4 bases, leaving 2 bases of the junction unmatched. CDR1 MNHNS and CDR2 SASEGT come from the germline V gene.

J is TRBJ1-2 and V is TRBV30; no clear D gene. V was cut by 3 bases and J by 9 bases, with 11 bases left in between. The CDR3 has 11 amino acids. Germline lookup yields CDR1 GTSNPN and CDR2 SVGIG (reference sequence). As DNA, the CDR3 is TGTGCCTGGAGAGGTGAACAGAGCTACACCTTC. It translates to CAWRGEQSYTF.

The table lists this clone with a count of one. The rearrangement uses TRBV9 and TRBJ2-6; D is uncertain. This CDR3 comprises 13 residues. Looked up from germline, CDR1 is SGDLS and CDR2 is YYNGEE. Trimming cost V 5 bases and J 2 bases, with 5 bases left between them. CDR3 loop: CASSAAGANVLTF. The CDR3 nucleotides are TGTGCCAGCAGTGCCGCTGGGGCCAACGTCCTGACTTTC.

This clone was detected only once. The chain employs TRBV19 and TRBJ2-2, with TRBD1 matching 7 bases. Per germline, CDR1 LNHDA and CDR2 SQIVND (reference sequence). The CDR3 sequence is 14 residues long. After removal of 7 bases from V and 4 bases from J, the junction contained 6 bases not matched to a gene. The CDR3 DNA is TGTGCCAGTAAACCGGGACAGCCCACCGGGGAGCTGTTTTTT. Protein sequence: CASKPGQPTGELFF.

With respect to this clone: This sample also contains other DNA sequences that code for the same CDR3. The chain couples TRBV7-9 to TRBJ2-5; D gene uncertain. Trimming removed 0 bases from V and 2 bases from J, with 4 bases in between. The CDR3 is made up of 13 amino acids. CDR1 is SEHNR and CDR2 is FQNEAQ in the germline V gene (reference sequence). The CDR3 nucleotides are TGTGCCAGCAGCTTAGCTGTTCAAGAGACCCAGTACTTC. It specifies CASSLAVQETQYF.

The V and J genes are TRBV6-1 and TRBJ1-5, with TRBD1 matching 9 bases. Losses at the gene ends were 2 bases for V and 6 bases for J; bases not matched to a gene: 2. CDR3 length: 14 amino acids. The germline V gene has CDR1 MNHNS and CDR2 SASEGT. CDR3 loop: CASSETGGPQPQHF. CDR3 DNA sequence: TGTGCCAGCAGTGAAACAGGGGGCCCTCAGCCCCAGCATTTT.

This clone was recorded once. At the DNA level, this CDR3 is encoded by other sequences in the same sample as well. The CDR3 sequence: CASRQGGGDTQYF. CDR3 nucleotides: TGTGCCAGCAGACAGGGGGGAGGGGATACGCAGTATTTT. The rearrangement uses TRBV6-6 and TRBJ2-3, with D perhaps matching TRBD1 (8 bases). The CDR3 extends over 13 amino acids. With 6 bases removed from V and 6 bases from J, the gap between germline ends came to 13 bases. Germline V gives CDR1 MNHNY, CDR2 SVGAGI (reference sequence).

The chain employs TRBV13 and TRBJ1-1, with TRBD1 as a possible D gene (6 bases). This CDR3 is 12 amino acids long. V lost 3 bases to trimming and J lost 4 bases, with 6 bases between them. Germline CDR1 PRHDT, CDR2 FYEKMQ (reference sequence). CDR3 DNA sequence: TGTGCCAGCAGCTTCAGGGGCACTGAAGCTTTCTTT. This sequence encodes CASSFRGTEAFF. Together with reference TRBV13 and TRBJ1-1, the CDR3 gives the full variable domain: AAGVIQSPRHLIKEKRETATLKCYPIPRHDTVYWYQQGPGQDPQFLISFYEKMQSDKGSIPDRFSAQQFSDYHSELNMSSLELGDSALYFCASSFRGTEAFFGQGTRLTVV.

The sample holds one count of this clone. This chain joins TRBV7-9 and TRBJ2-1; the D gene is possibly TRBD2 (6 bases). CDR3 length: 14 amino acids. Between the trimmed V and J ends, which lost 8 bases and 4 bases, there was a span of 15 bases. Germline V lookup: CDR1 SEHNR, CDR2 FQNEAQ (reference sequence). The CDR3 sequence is CASSLNGGYNEQFF. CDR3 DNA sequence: TGTGCCAGCTCCCTAAACGGAGGGTACAATGAGCAGTTCTTC. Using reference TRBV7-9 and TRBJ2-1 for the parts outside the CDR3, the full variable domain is DTGVSQNPRHKITKRGQNVTFRCDPISEHNRLYWYRQTLGQGPEFLTYFQNEAQLEKSRLLSDRFSAERPKGSFSTLEIQRTEQGDSAMYLCASSLNGGYNEQFFGPGTRLTVL.

CDR3 region: CASSSDGGPYEQYF. The CDR3 DNA sequence: TGTGCCAGCAGCTCGGACGGGGGGCCATACGAGCAGTACTTC. The chain joins TRBV7-8 to TRBJ2-7, with TRBD2 as a possible D gene (7 bases). Trimming left V 4 bases short and J 4 bases short, with 14 bases between. Germline V gene sequence: CDR1 SGHVS, CDR2 FQNEAQ. The CDR3 is made up of 14 amino acids.

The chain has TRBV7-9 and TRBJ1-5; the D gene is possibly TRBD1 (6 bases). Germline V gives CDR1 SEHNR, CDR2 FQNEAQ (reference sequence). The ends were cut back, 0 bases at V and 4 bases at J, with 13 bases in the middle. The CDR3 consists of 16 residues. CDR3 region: CASSLAQGGRNQPQHF. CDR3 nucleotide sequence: TGTGCCAGCAGCTTAGCACAGGGAGGTAGGAATCAGCCCCAGCATTTT. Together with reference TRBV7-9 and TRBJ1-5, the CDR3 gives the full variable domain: DTGVSQNPRHKITKRGQNVTFRCDPISEHNRLYWYRQTLGQGPEFLTYFQNEAQLEKSRLLSDRFSAERPKGSFSTLEIQRTEQGDSAMYLCASSLAQGGRNQPQHFGDGTRLSIL.

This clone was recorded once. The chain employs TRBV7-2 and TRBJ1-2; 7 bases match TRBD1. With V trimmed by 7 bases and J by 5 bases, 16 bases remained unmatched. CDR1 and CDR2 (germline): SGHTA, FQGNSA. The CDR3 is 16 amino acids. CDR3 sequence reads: CASTLEGPGQNYGYTF. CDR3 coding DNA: TGTGCCAGCACCCTAGAGGGGCCGGGACAGAATTATGGCTACACCTTC.

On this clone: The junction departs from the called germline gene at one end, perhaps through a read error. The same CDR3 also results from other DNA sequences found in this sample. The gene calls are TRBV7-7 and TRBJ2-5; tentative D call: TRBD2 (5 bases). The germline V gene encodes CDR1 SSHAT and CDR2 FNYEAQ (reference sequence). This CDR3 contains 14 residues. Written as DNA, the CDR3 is TGTGCTAGCAGCTTAACTAGAGGAGAAGAGACCCAGTACTTC. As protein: CASSLTRGEETQYF.

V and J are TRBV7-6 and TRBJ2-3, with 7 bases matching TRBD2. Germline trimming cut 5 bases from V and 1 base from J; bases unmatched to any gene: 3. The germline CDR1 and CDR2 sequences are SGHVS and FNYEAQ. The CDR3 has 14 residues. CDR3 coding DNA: TGTGCCAGCAGCCAGCTAGCGGGCACAGATACGCAGTATTTT. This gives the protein CASSQLAGTDTQYF.

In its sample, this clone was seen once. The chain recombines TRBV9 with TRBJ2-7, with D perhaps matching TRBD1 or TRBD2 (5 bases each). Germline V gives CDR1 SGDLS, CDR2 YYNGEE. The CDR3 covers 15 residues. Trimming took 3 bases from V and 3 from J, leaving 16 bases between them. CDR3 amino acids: CASSARDGAFYEQYF. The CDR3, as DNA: TGTGCCAGCAGCGCCCGGGACGGTGCATTCTACGAGCAGTACTTC. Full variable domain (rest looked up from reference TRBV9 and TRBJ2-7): DSGVTQTPKHLITATGQRVTLRCSPRSGDLSVYWYQQSLDQGLQFLIQYYNGEERAKGNILERFSAQQFPDLHSELNLSSLELGDSALYFCASSARDGAFYEQYFGPGTRLTVT.